Following are 8 T cell receptor beta chains from one sample sequenced in a study of shared clonotypes between healthy human individuals. The method was immunoSEQ multiplex PCR; TCRdb's version includes in-frame clones alone and lacks a portion of them. The table has millions of clones, 85% to 95% seen once. The specimen sequenced was naive CD4+ T cells sorted from blood. Subset indicated: CD45RA+ positively selected. Every receptor here comes from a man younger than 30 in good health.

The chain couples TRBV7-2 to TRBJ2-5, with TRBD2 matching over 10 bases. CDR3 length: 17 residues. Germline-derived CDR1 and CDR2 are SGHTA and FQGNSA. J was trimmed by 5 bases and V by 2 bases; bases with no gene match: 11. CDR3 protein: CASSLWASGSVWETQYF. CDR3 DNA sequence: TGTGCCAGCAGCTTATGGGCTAGCGGGAGTGTGTGGGAGACCCAGTACTTC.

This clone occurred once. The chain links TRBV5-1 to TRBJ1-1; D remains ambiguous. The CDR3 spans 16 residues. V dropped 6 bases and J dropped 0 bases, with 18 bases sitting between them. Germline CDR1 and CDR2: SGHRS and YFSETQ. DNA of the CDR3: TGCGCCAGCAAGGTTCGAAGCACAGTTCTGAACACTGAAGCTTTCTTT. Its translation is CASKVRSTVLNTEAFF.

This clone appeared a single time. The rearrangement joins TRBV11-2 to TRBJ1-3; D uncertain. The V end was cut by 4 bases, the J end by 3 bases, with 13 bases between. Germline V gene data show CDR1 as SGHAT and CDR2 as FQNNGV. CDR3 length equals 15 residues. CDR3 coding DNA: TGTGCCAGCAGCTGGGTCTCCGGGGTTGGAAACACCATATATTTT. Its translation is CASSWVSGVGNTIYF.

This clone occurred many times. The chain uses TRBV11-2 and TRBJ1-6, with D hard to call. Trimming stripped 0 bases from V and 10 bases from J, with 13 bases between. The CDR3 is 15 amino acids. The germline V gene has CDR1 SGHAT and CDR2 FQNNGV. CDR3 in amino acids: CASSLDLYGGSPLHF. The CDR3 DNA is TGTGCCAGCAGCTTAGATCTCTACGGCGGCTCACCCCTCCACTTT.

The V and J genes are TRBV6-1 and TRBJ2-7, with 12 positions matching TRBD2. The CDR3 is made up of 15 amino acids. CDR1 is MNHNS and CDR2 is SASEGT in the germline V gene. The J segment lost 3 bases and the V segment lost 3 bases, leaving 3 bases of the junction unmatched. CDR3 sequence (DNA): TGTGCCAGCAGTGAGGGGACTAGCGGGCACTACGAGCAGTACTTC. Translating gives CASSEGTSGHYEQYF.

This clone occurred once. The chain has TRBV5-1 and TRBJ2-1; D call uncertain. In germline, CDR1 is SGHRS, CDR2 YFSETQ. The CDR3 totals 13 residues. Trimming took off 2 bases at V and 5 bases at J, with 8 bases between the two ends. This CDR3 is CASSFLTDNEQFF. Written as DNA, the CDR3 is TGCGCCAGCAGCTTTCTTACCGACAATGAGCAGTTCTTC.

V and J are TRBV5-4 and TRBJ1-2, with D possibly matching TRBD1 (6 bases). CDR1 and CDR2 from the germline V gene are SGHNT and YYREEE (reference sequence). V was shortened by 4 bases and J by 4 bases, with 20 bases between the two germline ends. The CDR3 sequence is 16 residues long. The CDR3 here is CASSKDAGTPLYGYTF. CDR3 DNA sequence: TGTGCCAGCAGCAAGGACGCCGGGACACCTCTCTATGGCTACACCTTC.

In the case of this clone: Other DNA sequences of this sample code for an identical CDR3. The V and J genes are TRBV5-1 and TRBJ2-5; D perhaps matches TRBD1 (6 bases). The CDR3 is made up of 14 amino acids. CDR1 and CDR2 from the germline V gene are SGHRS and YFSETQ. Trimming removed 4 bases at V and 3 bases at J, with 13 bases between. CDR3 DNA: TGCGCCAGCAGCCTGGAAGGGGGTAAAGAGACCCAGTACTTC. Amino acids: CASSLEGGKETQYF.